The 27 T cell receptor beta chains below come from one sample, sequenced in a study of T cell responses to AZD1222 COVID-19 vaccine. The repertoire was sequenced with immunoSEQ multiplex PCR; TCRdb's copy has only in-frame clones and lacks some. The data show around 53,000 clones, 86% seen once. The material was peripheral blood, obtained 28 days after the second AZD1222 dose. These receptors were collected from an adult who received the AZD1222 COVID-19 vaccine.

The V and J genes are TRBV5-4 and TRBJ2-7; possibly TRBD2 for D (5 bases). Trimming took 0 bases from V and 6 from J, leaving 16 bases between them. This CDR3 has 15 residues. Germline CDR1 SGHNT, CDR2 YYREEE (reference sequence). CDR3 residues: CASSLVGPRSGEQYF. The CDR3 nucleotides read TGTGCCAGCAGCTTGGTGGGTCCCAGGAGCGGCGAGCAGTACTTC. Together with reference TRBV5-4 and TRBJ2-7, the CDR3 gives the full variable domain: ETGVTQSPTHLIKTRGQQVTLRCSSQSGHNTVSWYQQALGQGPQFIFQYYREEENGRGNFPPRFSGLQFPNYSSELNVNALELDDSALYLCASSLVGPRSGEQYFGPGTRLTVT.

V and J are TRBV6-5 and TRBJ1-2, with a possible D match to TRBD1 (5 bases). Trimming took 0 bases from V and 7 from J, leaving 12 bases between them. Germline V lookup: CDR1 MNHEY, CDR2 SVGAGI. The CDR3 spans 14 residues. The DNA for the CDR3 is TGTGCCAGCAGTTACTCGGCAGGGTTCACTGGCTACACCTTC. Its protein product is CASSYSAGFTGYTF.

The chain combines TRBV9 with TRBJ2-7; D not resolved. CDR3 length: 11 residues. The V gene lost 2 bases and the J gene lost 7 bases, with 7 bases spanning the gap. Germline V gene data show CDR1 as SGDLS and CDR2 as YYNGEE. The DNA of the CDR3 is TGTGCCAGCAGCGTTTTTGAAGAGCAGTACTTC. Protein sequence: CASSVFEEQYF.

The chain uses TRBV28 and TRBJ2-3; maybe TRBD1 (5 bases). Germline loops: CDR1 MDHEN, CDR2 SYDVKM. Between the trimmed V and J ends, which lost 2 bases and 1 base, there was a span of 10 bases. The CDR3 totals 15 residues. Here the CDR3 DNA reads TGTGCCAGCAGTTTAGGGTCAGGGCGCACAGATACGCAGTATTTT. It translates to CASSLGSGRTDTQYF.

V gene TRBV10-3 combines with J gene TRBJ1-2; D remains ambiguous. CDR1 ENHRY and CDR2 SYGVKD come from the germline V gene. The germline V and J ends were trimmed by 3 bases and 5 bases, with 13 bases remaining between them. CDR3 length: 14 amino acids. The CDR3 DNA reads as TGTGCCATCAGTGAACTTAGGCGAAATTATGGCTACACCTTC. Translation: CAISELRRNYGYTF.

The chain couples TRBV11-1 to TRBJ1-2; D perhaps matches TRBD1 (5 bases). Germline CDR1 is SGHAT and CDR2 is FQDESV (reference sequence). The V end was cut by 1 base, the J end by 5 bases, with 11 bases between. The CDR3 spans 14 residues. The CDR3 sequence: CASSLGPGRYGYTF. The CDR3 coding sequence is TGTGCCAGCAGCTTAGGGCCGGGGCGGTATGGCTACACCTTC.

In DNA, the CDR3 is TGTGCCAGCAGCGCCCGGGGAAATGAAAAACTGTTTTTT. Translation gives CASSARGNEKLFF. The chain joins TRBV7-9 to TRBJ1-4, with D hard to call. Germline-derived CDR1 and CDR2 are SEHNR and FQNEAQ (reference sequence). The V gene lost 5 bases and the J gene lost 5 bases, with 9 bases spanning the gap. This CDR3 spans 13 amino acids.

In DNA, the CDR3 is TGTGCCAGCAGCGTAGAAGCGGTGGGAGGAAATGAGCAGTTCTTC. Amino acid sequence: CASSVEAVGGNEQFF. This chain links TRBV9 with TRBJ2-1; D is possibly TRBD2 (6 bases). V gave up 0 bases and J gave up 7 bases, with 14 bases separating them. The V gene's germline CDR1 is SGDLS and CDR2 YYNGEE. The CDR3 covers 15 residues.

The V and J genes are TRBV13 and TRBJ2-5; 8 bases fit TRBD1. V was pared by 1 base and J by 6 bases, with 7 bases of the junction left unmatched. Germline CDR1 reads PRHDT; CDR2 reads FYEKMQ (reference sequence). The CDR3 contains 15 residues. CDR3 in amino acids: CASSLVAGGVQTQYF. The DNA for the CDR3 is TGTGCCAGCAGCTTAGTGGCAGGGGGCGTACAGACCCAGTACTTC. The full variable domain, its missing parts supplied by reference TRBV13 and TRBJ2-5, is AAGVIQSPRHLIKEKRETATLKCYPIPRHDTVYWYQQGPGQDPQFLISFYEKMQSDKGSIPDRFSAQQFSDYHSELNMSSLELGDSALYFCASSLVAGGVQTQYFGPGTRLLVL.

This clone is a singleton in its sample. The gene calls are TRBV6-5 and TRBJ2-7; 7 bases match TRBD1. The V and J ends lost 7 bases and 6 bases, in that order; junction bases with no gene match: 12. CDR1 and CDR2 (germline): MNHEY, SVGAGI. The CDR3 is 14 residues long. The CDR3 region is CASMGRGSLVEQYF. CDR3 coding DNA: TGTGCCAGCATGGGCAGGGGGAGCCTGGTCGAGCAGTACTTC.

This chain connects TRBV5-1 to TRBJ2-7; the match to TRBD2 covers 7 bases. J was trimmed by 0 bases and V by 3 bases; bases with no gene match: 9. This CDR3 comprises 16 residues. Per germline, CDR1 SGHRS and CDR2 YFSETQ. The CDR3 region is CASSSRIGGSSYEQYF. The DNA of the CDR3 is TGCGCCAGCAGCTCTCGAATCGGGGGGAGCTCCTACGAGCAGTACTTC.

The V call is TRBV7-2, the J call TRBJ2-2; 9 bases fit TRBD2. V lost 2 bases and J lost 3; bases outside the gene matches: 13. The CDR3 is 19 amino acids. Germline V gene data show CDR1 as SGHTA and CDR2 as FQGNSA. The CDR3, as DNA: TGTGCCAGCAGCTTAAGAGCGGGAGGCCAGATACAATACACCGGGGAGCTGTTTTTT. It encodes CASSLRAGGQIQYTGELFF. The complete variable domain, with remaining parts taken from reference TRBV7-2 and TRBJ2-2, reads GAGVSQSPSNKVTEKGKDVELRCDPISGHTALYWYRQSLGQGLEFLIYFQGNSAPDKSGLPSDRFSAERTGGSVSTLTIQRTQQEDSAVYLCASSLRAGGQIQYTGELFFGEGSRLTVL.

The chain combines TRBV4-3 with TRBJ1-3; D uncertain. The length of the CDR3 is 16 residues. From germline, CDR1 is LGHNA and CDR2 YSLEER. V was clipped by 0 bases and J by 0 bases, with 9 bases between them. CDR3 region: CASSQDKASSGNTIYF. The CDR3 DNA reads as TGCGCCAGCAGCCAAGATAAGGCTAGCTCTGGAAACACCATATATTTT.

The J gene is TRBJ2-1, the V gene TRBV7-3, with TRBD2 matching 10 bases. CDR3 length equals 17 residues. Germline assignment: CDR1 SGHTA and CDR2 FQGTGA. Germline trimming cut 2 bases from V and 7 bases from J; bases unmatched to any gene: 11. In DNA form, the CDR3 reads TGTGCCAGCAGCTTAGGTGCTCTAGCGGGAGCTTTGAATGAGCAGTTCTTC. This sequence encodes CASSLGALAGALNEQFF.

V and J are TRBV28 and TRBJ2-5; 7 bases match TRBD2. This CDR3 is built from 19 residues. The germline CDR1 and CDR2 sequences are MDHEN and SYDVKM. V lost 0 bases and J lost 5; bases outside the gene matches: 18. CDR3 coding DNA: TGTGCCAGCAGTTTATGGGCAGGCCGGACTAGAGGCCCGAGGGAGACCCAGTACTTC. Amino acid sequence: CASSLWAGRTRGPRETQYF.

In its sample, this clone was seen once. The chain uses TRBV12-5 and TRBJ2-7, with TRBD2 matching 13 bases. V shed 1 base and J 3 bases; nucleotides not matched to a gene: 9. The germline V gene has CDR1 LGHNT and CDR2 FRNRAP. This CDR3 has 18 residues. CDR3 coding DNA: TGTGCTAGTGGTTTGGCTCCACGACTAGCGGGAGGCCACTACGAGCAGTACTTC. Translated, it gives CASGLAPRLAGGHYEQYF.

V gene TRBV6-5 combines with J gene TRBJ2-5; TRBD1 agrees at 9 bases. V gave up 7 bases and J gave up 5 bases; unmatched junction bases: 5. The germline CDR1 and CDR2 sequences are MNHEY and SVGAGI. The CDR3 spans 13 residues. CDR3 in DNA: TGTGCCAGCACAGGACAGGGGAAGGAGACCCAGTACTTC. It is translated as CASTGQGKETQYF.

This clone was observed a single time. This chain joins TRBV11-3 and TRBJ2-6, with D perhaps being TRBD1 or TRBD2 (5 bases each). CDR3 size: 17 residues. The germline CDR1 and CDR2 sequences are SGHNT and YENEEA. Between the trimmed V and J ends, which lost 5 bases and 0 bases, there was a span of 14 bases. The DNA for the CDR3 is TGTGCCAGCAGCGGGGACGTTAGAGCCTCTGGGGCCAACGTCCTGACTTTC. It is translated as CASSGDVRASGANVLTF.

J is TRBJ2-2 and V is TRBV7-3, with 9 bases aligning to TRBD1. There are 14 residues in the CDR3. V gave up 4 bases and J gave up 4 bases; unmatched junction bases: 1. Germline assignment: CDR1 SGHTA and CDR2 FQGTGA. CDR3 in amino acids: CASSWDRVTGELFF. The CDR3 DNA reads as TGTGCCAGCAGCTGGGACAGGGTCACCGGGGAGCTGTTTTTT.

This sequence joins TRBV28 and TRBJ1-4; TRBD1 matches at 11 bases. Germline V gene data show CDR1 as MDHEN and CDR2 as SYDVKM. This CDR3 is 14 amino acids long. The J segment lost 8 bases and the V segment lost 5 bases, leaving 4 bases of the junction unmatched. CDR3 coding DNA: TGTGCCAGCAGTGGGACAGGGGGAGGAGAAAAACTGTTTTTT. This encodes CASSGTGGGEKLFF.

CDR3 in amino acids: CASREGGNEQFF. As DNA, the CDR3 is TGTGCCAGCCGGGAGGGGGGCAATGAGCAGTTCTTC. The chain carries TRBV27 and TRBJ2-1; 8 bases line up with TRBD2. V dropped 8 bases and J dropped 6; count of bases not matched to a gene: 3. CDR3 length: 12 residues. The V gene's germline CDR1 is MNHEY and CDR2 SMNVEV (reference sequence).

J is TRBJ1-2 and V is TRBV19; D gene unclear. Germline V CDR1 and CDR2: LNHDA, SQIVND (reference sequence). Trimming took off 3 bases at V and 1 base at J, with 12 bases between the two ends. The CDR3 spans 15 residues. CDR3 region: CASSIRPDGNYGYTF. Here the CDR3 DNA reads TGTGCCAGTAGTATCCGCCCCGACGGTAACTATGGCTACACCTTC.

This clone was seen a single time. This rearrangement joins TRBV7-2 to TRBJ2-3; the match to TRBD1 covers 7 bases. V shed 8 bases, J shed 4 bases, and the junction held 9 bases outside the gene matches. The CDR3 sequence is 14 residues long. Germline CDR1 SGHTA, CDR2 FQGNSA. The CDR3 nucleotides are TGTGCCAGCGGTGGACAGGCTTTCCCAGATACGCAGTATTTT. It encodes CASGGQAFPDTQYF.

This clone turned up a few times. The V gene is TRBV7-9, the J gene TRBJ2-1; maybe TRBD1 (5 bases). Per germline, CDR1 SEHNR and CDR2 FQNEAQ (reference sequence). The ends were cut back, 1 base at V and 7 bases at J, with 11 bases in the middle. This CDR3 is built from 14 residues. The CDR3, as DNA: TGTGCCAGCAGCTTAGGGCAGGGATGGAATGAGCAGTTCTTC. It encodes CASSLGQGWNEQFF.

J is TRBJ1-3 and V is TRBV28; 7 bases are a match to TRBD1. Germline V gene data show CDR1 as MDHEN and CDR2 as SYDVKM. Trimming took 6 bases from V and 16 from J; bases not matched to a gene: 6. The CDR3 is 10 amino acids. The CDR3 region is CASRARQGYF. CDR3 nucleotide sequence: TGTGCCAGCAGGGCGCGACAGGGTTATTTT.

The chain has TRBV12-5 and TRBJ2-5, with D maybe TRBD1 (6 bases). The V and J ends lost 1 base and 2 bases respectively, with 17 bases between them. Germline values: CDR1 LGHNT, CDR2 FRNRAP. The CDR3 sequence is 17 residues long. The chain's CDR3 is CASGLGLDLRGQETQYF. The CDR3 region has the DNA TGTGCTAGTGGTTTGGGTCTAGACTTGAGGGGGCAAGAGACCCAGTACTTC. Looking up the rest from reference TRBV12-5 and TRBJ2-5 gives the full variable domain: DARVTQTPRHKVTEMGQEVTMRCQPILGHNTVFWYRQTMMQGLELLAYFRNRAPLDDSGMPKDRFSAEMPDATLATLKIQPSEPRDSAVYFCASGLGLDLRGQETQYFGPGTRLLVL.

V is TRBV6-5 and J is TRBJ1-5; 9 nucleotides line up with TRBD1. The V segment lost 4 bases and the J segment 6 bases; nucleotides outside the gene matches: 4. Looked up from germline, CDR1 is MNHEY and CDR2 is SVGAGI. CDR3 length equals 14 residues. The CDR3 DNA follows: TGTGCCAGCAGTTCCACGGACAGGGGTCAGCCCCAGCATTTT. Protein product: CASSSTDRGQPQHF.